Listed below are T cell receptor beta chains from one sample, sequenced in a study of T cell responses to AZD1222 COVID-19 vaccine. Sequencing used immunoSEQ multiplex PCR; TCRdb keeps in-frame clones, though not all of them. The sample consists of more than 140,000 clones, 88% of them appearing once. The source material was peripheral blood, sampled on day 0 of MenACWY control vaccination. The receptors stem from an adult in good health. CDR3s include the opening cysteine and the closing phenylalanine or tryptophan. Each record gives: CDR3 protein, CDR3 DNA, CDR3 length, D gene, clone size, J gene, V gene. The D gene is left open where the match is weak. For some rows the clone size is stated as once, few or many, or as a class when expanded; others skip it.

CDR3aa: CASSYRQVENSPLHF; CDR3nt: TGTGCCAGCAGTTACCGACAGGTCGAGAATTCACCCCTCCACTTT; len: 15; d_gene: .; abundance: many; j_gene: TRBJ1-6; v_gene: TRBV6-6
CDR3aa: CASRRGGTVEAFF; CDR3nt: TGTGCCAGCAGGCGAGGGGGAACTGTTGAAGCTTTCTTT; len: 13; d_gene: .; abundance: .; j_gene: TRBJ1-1; v_gene: TRBV5-6
CDR3aa: CASSLLQGRETQYF; CDR3nt: TGTGCCAGCAGTTTATTACAGGGAAGGGAGACCCAGTACTTC; len: 14; d_gene: .; abundance: .; j_gene: TRBJ2-5; v_gene: TRBV6-6
CDR3aa: CASSQGAQIGEAFF; CDR3nt: TGTGCCAGCAGCCAAGGAGCTCAGATCGGTGAAGCTTTCTTT; len: 14; d_gene: .; abundance: .; j_gene: TRBJ1-1; v_gene: TRBV3-1/TRBV3-2
CDR3aa: CASSVKGRGTEAFF; CDR3nt: TGTGCCAGCAGCGTAAAGGGTAGGGGCACTGAAGCTTTCTTT; len: 14; d_gene: .; abundance: .; j_gene: TRBJ1-1; v_gene: TRBV9
CDR3aa: CASSIATSGSDTQYF; CDR3nt: TGTGCCAGTAGTATTGCCACTAGCGGGAGTGATACGCAGTATTTT; len: 15; d_gene: TRBD2; abundance: once; j_gene: TRBJ2-3; v_gene: TRBV19
CDR3aa: CASTLGTDNSPLHF; CDR3nt: TGTGCCAGCACCTTAGGGACAGATAATTCACCCCTCCACTTT; len: 14; d_gene: TRBD1; abundance: .; j_gene: TRBJ1-6; v_gene: TRBV7-2
CDR3aa: CASGLVLDRGISEQFF; CDR3nt: TGTGCTAGTGGTTTGGTCCTGGACAGGGGAATATCTGAGCAGTTCTTC; len: 16; d_gene: TRBD1; abundance: .; j_gene: TRBJ2-1; v_gene: TRBV12-5
CDR3aa: CASSPSVVSANVLTF; CDR3nt: TGTGCCAGCAGCCCCTCAGTAGTATCAGCCAACGTCCTGACTTTC; len: 15; d_gene: .; abundance: .; j_gene: TRBJ2-6; v_gene: TRBV5-4
CDR3aa: CASSLAGDSDTQYF; CDR3nt: TGTGCCAGCAGCTTAGCGGGAGATTCAGATACGCAGTATTTT; len: 14; d_gene: .; abundance: few; j_gene: TRBJ2-3; v_gene: TRBV7-9
CDR3aa: CASSDGGNTIYF; CDR3nt: TGTGCCAGCAGCGATGGGGGAAACACCATATATTTT; len: 12; d_gene: .; abundance: once; j_gene: TRBJ1-3; v_gene: TRBV7-9
CDR3aa: CASSLAGGYNSPLHF; CDR3nt: TGTGCCAGCAGCTTGGCCGGGGGCTATAATTCACCCCTCCACTTT; len: 15; d_gene: .; abundance: .; j_gene: TRBJ1-6; v_gene: TRBV5-4
CDR3aa: CASSQDRVRGNEQFF; CDR3nt: TGCGCCAGCAGCCAAGACAGGGTTCGGGGCAATGAGCAGTTCTTC; len: 15; d_gene: .; abundance: .; j_gene: TRBJ2-1; v_gene: TRBV4-1
CDR3aa: CASSADREIPRAFF; CDR3nt: TGCGCCAGCAGCGCAGACAGGGAAATACCGCGAGCTTTCTTT; len: 14; d_gene: TRBD1; abundance: once; j_gene: TRBJ1-1; v_gene: TRBV4-3